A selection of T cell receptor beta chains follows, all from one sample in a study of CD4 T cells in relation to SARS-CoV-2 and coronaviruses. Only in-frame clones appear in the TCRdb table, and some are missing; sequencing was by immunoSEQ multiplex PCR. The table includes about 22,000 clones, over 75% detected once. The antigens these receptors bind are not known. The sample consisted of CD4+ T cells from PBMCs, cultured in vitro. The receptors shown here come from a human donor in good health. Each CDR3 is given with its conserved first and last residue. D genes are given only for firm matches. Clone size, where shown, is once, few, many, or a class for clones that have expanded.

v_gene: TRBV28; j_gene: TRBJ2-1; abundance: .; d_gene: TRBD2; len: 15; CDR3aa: CATIAGPSSYNEQFF; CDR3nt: TGTGCCACCATAGCGGGACCCTCCTCCTACAATGAGCAGTTCTTC
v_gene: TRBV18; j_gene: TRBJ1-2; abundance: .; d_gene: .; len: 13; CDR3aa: CATSPDGNYGYTF; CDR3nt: TGTGCCACCAGCCCAGACGGTAACTATGGCTACACCTTC
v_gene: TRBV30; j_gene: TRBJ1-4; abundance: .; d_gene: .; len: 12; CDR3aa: CAWSGLFRPLFF; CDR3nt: TGTGCCTGGAGTGGTCTTTTTCGACCCCTGTTTTTT
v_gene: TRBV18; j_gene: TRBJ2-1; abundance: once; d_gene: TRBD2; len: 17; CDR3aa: CASSPQSGTPTSDEQFF; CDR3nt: TGTGCCAGCTCACCACAGAGCGGGACTCCTACCTCGGATGAGCAGTTCTTC
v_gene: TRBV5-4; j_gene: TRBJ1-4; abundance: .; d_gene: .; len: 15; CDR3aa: CASSATLQGNEKLFF; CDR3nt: TGTGCCAGCAGCGCGACACTACAGGGAAATGAAAAACTGTTTTTT
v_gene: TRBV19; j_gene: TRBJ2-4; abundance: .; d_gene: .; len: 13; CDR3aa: CASSPQGRGIQYF; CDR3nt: TGTGCCAGTAGTCCGCAGGGCCGGGGCATTCAGTACTTC
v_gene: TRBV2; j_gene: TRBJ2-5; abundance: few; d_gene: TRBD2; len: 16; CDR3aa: CASSVGLAGVSETQYF; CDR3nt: TGTGCCAGCAGCGTGGGACTAGCGGGAGTATCTGAGACCCAGTACTTC
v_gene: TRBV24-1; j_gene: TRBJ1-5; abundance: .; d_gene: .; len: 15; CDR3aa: CATSESGFVNQPQHF; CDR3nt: TGTGCCACCAGTGAATCAGGGTTCGTCAATCAGCCCCAGCATTTT
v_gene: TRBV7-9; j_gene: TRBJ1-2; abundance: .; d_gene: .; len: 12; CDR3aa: CASSLDPSGYTF; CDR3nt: TGTGCCAGCAGCTTAGACCCGTCGGGCTACACCTTC
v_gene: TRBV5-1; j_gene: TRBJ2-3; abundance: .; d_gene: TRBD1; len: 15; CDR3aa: CASSSGQGQADTQYF; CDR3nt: TGCGCCAGCAGCTCCGGACAGGGTCAGGCAGATACGCAGTATTTT
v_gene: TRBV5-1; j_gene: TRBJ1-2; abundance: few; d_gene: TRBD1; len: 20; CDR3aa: CASSWRDSPVSLVASSGYTF; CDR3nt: TGCGCCAGCAGCTGGAGGGACAGCCCAGTATCCCTAGTTGCTTCGAGTGGCTACACCTTC
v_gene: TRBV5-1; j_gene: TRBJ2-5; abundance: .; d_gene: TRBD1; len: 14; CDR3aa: CASSWTGDQETQYF; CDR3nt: TGCGCCAGCTCATGGACAGGGGACCAAGAGACCCAGTACTTC
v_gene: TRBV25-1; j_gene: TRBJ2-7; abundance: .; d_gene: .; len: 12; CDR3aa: CASTDRAYEQYF; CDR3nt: TGTGCCAGCACAGACAGAGCCTACGAGCAGTACTTC
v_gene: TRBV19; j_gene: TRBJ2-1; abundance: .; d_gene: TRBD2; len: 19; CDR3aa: CASSVTGTSGRSSYNEQFF; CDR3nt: TGTGCCAGTAGTGTCACCGGGACTAGCGGGAGGAGTTCCTACAATGAGCAGTTCTTC
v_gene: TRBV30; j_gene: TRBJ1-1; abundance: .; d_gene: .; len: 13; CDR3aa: CAWSVQVNTEAFF; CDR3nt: TGTGCCTGGAGTGTACAGGTCAACACTGAAGCTTTCTTT
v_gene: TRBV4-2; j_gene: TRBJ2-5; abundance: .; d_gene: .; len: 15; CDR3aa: CASSQGEGSWETQYF; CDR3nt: TGTGCCAGCAGCCAAGGAGAGGGATCGTGGGAGACCCAGTACTTC